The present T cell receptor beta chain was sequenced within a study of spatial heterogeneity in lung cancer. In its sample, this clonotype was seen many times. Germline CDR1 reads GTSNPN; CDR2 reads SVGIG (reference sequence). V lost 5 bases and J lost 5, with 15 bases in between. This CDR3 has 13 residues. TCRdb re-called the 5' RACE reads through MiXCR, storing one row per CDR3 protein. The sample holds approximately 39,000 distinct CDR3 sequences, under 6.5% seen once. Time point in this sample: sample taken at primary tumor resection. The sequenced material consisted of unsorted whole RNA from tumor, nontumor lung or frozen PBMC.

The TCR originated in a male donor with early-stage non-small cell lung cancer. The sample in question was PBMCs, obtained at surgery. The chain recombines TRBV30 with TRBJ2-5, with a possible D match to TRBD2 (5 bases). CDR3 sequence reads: CAWAERVGETQYF. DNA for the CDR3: TGTGCCTGGGCGGAGAGGGTAGGCGAGACCCAGTACTTC.